The present TCR beta chain was sequenced within a study of blood T cell repertoires in COVID-19. The J segment lost 6 bases and the V segment lost 1 base, leaving 4 bases of the junction unmatched. The germline V gene has CDR1 MGHRA and CDR2 YSYEKL. The CDR3 is 14 amino acids. Sequenced by immunoSEQ multiplex PCR; TCRdb stores in-frame clones only, minus some. The sample includes approximately 230,000 clones, 90% to 95% of them seen just once. The receptor was derived from a woman aged 18-29 years who had recovered from COVID-19. Input material: PBMCs or T cells enriched from blood (not recorded which). The rearrangement uses TRBV4-1 and TRBJ1-2; TRBD1 agrees at 8 bases. The CDR3 nucleotides are TGCGCCAGCAGCCAAGGCCCGGGACAGGATGGCTACACCTTC. As protein: CASSQGPGQDGYTF.